These 12 T cell receptor beta chains came from one sample sequenced in a study of molecular identifiers for immune sequencing clone quantification. MiXCR, applied by TCRdb to the PCR reads, yields one record per CDR3 protein. The sample includes over 300,000 distinct CDR3 sequences, about 22% seen only once; the top ten take 0.65% to 0.75%. Sequencing was performed on naive CD8+ T cells from blood, with Jurkat cell RNA spiked in. Subset described: FACS-sorted CD8+CD4-CCR7+CD45RA+ naive T cells. The receptors were sampled from a human donor in good health. Some libraries in this study had Jurkat cell RNA spiked in.

This clonotype was observed at least ten times. The rearrangement links TRBV29-1 to TRBJ2-7; D perhaps matches TRBD1 (6 bases). The CDR3 is 13 amino acids. Germline V gene data show CDR1 as SQVTM and CDR2 as ANQGSEA. Trimming pared 4 bases from V and 4 bases from J, leaving 14 bases between. The CDR3 DNA follows: TGCAGCGTTGTGGAGGACAGCCGGTACGAGCAGTACTTC. Amino acids: CSVVEDSRYEQYF.

There are a few counts of this clonotype. The chain couples TRBV27 to TRBJ2-1; no firm D call. CDR1 and CDR2 (germline): MNHEY, SMNVEV (reference sequence). The CDR3 runs to 12 residues. V was cut by 5 bases and J by 6 bases, with 8 bases left in between. The CDR3 coding sequence is TGTGCCAGCAGTAGGCAGCCCAATGAGCAGTTCTTC. It is translated as CASSRQPNEQFF.

This clonotype was recorded many times. The chain recombines TRBV5-4 with TRBJ1-2; TRBD1 might be the D (5 bases). The CDR3 contains 14 residues. V lost 3 bases and J 1 base, leaving 10 bases between the germline ends. Germline CDR1 SGHNT, CDR2 YYREEE (reference sequence). Here the CDR3 reads CASSWGEGNYGYTF. The CDR3, as DNA: TGTGCCAGCAGCTGGGGCGAGGGTAACTATGGCTACACCTTC.

This clonotype was counted only a few times. The gene calls are TRBV6-5 and TRBJ2-1; D gene uncertain. V was pared by 7 bases and J by 6 bases, with 19 bases between. CDR1 is MNHEY and CDR2 is SVGAGI in the germline V gene. CDR3 size: 15 residues. Here the CDR3 reads CASTPSSSGGNEQFF. In DNA, the CDR3 is TGTGCCAGCACTCCAAGCTCTTCGGGCGGCAATGAGCAGTTCTTC.

Regarding this clonotype: This may arise from a read error, as a much more abundant clone is one base away. This chain links TRBV5-1 with TRBJ2-5, with a tentative D call TRBD1 (6 bases). Trimming removed 3 bases from V and 5 bases from J, with 17 bases in between. The CDR3 totals 15 residues. CDR1 is SGHRS, CDR2 YFSETQ, per germline. The chain's CDR3 is CASSSLGRGDETQYF. DNA for the CDR3: TGCGCCAGCAGCTCCCTAGGCAGGGGAGATGAGACCCAGTACTTC.

The sample holds many counts of this clonotype. The J gene is TRBJ2-7, the V gene TRBV5-6; D unclear. Germline V lookup: CDR1 SGHDT, CDR2 YYEEEE. The length of the CDR3 is 13 residues. V lost 0 bases to trimming and J lost 3 bases, with 7 bases between them. The DNA of the CDR3 is TGTGCCAGCAGCTTGGGGGATTACTACGAGCAGTACTTC. Translating gives CASSLGDYYEQYF.

This clonotype has at least ten counts. This sequence joins TRBV11-2 and TRBJ2-5, with a tentative D call TRBD2 (5 bases). The V and J ends lost 5 bases and 5 bases respectively, with 18 bases between them. Germline V gives CDR1 SGHAT, CDR2 FQNNGV. The CDR3 length is 15 residues. CDR3 amino acids: CASSPGTGDAETQYF. The CDR3 DNA reads as TGTGCCAGCAGCCCCGGCACCGGGGATGCGGAGACCCAGTACTTC.

The CDR3 DNA reads as TGCAGCGTTGTAGGCGGAGTCCTAGGGACCCAGTACTTC. Amino acids: CSVVGGVLGTQYF. V usage is TRBV29-1 and J usage is TRBJ2-5, with no clear D. Trimming removed 4 bases from V and 7 bases from J, with 16 bases in between. This CDR3 spans 13 amino acids. CDR1 is SQVTM and CDR2 is ANQGSEA in the germline V gene.

This clonotype was recorded at least ten times. The chain combines TRBV7-6 with TRBJ1-1; D unclear. This CDR3 has 12 amino acids. CDR1 SGHVS and CDR2 FNYEAQ come from the germline V gene. Trimming left V 5 bases short and J 0 bases short, with 4 bases between. The DNA for the CDR3 is TGTGCCAGCAGCGTTTTGAACACTGAAGCTTTCTTT. Protein sequence: CASSVLNTEAFF.

This clonotype was seen ten or more times. This sequence joins TRBV4-2 and TRBJ2-7, with 9 bases fitting TRBD1. V dropped 4 bases and J dropped 2; count of bases not matched to a gene: 3. The CDR3 consists of 14 residues. CDR1 LGHNA and CDR2 YNFKEQ come from the germline V gene. The CDR3 sequence: CASSPTGGAYEQYF. CDR3 sequence (DNA): TGTGCCAGCAGCCCGACAGGGGGGGCCTACGAGCAGTACTTC.

Only a few counts were recorded for this clonotype. The chain carries TRBV11-2 and TRBJ2-4; either TRBD1 or TRBD2 may fit D (6 bases each). CDR1 and CDR2 from the germline V gene are SGHAT and FQNNGV. The CDR3 length is 17 residues. V was cut by 2 bases and J by 5 bases, with 19 bases left in between. The CDR3, as DNA: TGTGCCAGCAGCTTATGGTCTCCGGGGGCGCGGGAAAACATTCAGTACTTC. Its translation is CASSLWSPGARENIQYF. The full variable domain, rest sourced from reference TRBV11-2 and TRBJ2-4, is EAGVAQSPRYKIIEKRQSVAFWCNPISGHATLYWYQQILGQGPKLLIQFQNNGVVDDSQLPKDRFSAERLKGVDSTLKIQPAKLEDSAVYLCASSLWSPGARENIQYFGAGTRLSVL.

A few counts support this clonotype. The V gene is TRBV4-1, the J gene TRBJ2-3; a possible D gene is TRBD2 (6 bases). Trimming removed 1 base from V and 3 bases from J, with 20 bases in between. CDR3 length: 18 residues. Germline V gives CDR1 MGHRA, CDR2 YSYEKL. The CDR3 nucleotides read TGCGCCAGCAGCCAAGGCCCCCTCGGGGCGGGGACTACAGATACGCAGTATTTT. Amino acid sequence: CASSQGPLGAGTTDTQYF.